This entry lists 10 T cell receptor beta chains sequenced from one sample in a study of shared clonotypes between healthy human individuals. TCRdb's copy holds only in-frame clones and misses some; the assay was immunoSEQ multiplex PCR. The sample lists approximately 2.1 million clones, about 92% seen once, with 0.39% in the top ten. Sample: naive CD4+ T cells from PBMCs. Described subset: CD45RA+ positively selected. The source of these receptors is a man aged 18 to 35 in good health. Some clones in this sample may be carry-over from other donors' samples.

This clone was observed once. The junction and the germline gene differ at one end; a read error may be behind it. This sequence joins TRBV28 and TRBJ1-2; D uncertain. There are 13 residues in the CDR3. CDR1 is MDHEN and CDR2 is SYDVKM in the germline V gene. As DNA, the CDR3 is TGCACTTCCAGGCCGGGTCCATCGGGTGGCTACACCTTC. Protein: CTSRPGPSGGYTF.

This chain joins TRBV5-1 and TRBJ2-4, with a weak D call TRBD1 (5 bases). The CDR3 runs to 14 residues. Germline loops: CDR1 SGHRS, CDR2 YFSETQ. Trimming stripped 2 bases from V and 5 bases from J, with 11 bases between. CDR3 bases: TGCGCCAGCAGCTTAGGGGTACCCGAAAACATTCAGTACTTC. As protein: CASSLGVPENIQYF.

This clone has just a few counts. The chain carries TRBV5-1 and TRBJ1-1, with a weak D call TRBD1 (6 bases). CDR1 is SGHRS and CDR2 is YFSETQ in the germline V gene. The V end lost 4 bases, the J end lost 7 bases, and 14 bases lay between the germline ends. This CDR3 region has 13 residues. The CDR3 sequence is CASSLRGQGEAFF. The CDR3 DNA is TGCGCCAGCAGCCTCCGGGGGCAGGGTGAAGCTTTCTTT.

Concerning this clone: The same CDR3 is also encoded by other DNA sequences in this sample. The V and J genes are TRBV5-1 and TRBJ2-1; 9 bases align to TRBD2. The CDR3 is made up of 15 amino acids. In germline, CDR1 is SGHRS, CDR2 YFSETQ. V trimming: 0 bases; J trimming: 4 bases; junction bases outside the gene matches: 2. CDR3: CASSLALAGYNEQFF. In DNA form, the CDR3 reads TGCGCCAGCAGCTTGGCTCTAGCGGGATACAATGAGCAGTTCTTC. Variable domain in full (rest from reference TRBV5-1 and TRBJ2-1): KAGVTQTPRYLIKTRGQQVTLSCSPISGHRSVSWYQQTPGQGLQFLFEYFSETQRNKGNFPGRFSGRQFSNSRSEMNVSTLELGDSALYLCASSLALAGYNEQFFGPGTRLTVL.

CDR3 residues: CASRKRLAGASYNEQFF. CDR3 nucleotides: TGCGCCAGCAGAAAACGACTAGCGGGAGCGTCCTACAATGAGCAGTTCTTC. The chain is built from TRBV5-1 and TRBJ2-1, with TRBD2 matching 12 bases. There are 17 residues in the CDR3. V lost 5 bases to trimming and J lost 1 base; unmatched junction nucleotides: 7. From germline, CDR1 is SGHRS and CDR2 YFSETQ.

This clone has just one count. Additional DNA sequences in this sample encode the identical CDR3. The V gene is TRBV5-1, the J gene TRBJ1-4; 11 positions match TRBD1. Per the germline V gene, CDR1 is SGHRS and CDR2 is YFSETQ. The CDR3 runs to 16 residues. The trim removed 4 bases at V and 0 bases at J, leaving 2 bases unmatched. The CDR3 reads CASSLGQGATNEKLFF. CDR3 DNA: TGCGCCAGCAGCCTGGGACAGGGGGCAACTAATGAAAAACTGTTTTTT.

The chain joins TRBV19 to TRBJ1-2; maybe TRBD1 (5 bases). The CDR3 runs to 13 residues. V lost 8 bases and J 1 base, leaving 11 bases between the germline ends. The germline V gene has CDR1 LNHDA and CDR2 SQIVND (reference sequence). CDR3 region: CASAPGGNYGYTF. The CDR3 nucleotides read TGTGCCAGTGCGCCTGGGGGTAACTATGGCTACACCTTC.

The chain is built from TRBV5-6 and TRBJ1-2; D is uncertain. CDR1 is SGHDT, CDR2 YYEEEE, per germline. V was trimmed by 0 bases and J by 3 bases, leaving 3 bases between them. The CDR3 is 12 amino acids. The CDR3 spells CASSLEHYGYTF. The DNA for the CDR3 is TGTGCCAGCAGCTTGGAACACTATGGCTACACCTTC.

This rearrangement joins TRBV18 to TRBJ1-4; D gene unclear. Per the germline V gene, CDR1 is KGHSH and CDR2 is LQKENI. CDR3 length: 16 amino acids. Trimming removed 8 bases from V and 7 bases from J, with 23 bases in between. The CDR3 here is CASRTSLFGGGEKLFF. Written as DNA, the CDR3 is TGTGCCAGCCGGACTAGCTTATTTGGCGGCGGTGAAAAACTGTTTTTT.

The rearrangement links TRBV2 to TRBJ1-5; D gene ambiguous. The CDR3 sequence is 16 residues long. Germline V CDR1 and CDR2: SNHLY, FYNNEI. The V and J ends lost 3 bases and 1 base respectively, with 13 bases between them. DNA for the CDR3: TGTGCCAGCAGTGATCCGGGCCAACGGAGCAATCAGCCCCAGCATTTT. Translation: CASSDPGQRSNQPQHF.